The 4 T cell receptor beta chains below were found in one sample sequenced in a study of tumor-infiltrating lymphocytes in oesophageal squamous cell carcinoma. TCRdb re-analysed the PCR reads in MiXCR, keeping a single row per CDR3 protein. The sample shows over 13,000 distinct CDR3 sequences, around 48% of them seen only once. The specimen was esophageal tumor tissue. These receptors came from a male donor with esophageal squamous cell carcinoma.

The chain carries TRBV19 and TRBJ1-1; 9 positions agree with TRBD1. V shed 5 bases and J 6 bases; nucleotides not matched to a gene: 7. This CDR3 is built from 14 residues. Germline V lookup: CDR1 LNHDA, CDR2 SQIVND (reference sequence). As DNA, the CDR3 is TGTGCCAGTAGTTGGGGACAGGGTCAACCTGAAGCTTTCTTT. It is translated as CASSWGQGQPEAFF.

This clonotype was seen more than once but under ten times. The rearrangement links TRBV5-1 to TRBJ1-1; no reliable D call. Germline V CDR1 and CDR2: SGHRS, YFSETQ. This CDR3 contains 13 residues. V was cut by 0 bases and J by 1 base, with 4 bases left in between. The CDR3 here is CASSLGGNTEAFF. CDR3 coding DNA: TGCGCCAGCAGCTTGGGGGGGAACACTGAAGCTTTCTTT.

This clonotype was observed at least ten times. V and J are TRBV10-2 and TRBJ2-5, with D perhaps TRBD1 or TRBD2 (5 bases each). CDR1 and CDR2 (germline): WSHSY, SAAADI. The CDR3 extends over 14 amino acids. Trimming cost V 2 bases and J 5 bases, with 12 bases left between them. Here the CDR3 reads CASSEIGGVETQYF. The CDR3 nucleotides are TGCGCCAGCAGTGAGATTGGGGGAGTGGAGACCCAGTACTTC.

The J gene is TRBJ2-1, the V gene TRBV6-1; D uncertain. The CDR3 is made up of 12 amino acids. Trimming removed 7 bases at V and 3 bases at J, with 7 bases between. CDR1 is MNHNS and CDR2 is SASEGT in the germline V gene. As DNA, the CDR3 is TGTGCCAGCAATCCTGGCTACAATGAGCAGTTCTTC. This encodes CASNPGYNEQFF.